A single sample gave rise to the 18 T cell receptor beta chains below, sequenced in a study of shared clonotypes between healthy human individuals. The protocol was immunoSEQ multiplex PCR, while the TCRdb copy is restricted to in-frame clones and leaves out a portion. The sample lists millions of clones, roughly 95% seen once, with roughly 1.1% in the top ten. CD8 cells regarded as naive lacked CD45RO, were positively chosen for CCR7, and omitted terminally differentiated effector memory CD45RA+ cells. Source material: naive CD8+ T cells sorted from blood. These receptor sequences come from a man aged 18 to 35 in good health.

The CDR3 coding sequence is TGTGCCAGCTTAGAGACTAGCGGGGGTTTTGATACGCAGTATTTT. Its translation is CASLETSGGFDTQYF. This chain uses TRBV18 with TRBJ2-3, with TRBD2 identical over 12 bases. Trimming at V came to 7 bases and at J to 6 bases, leaving 8 bases not matched to a gene. The CDR3 runs to 15 residues. CDR1 is KGHSH and CDR2 is LQKENI in the germline V gene.

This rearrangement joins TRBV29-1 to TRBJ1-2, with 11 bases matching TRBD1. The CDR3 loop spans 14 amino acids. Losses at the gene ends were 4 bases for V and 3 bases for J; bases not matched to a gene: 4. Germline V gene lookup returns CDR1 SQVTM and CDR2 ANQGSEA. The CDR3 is CSVVGTGGHYGYTF. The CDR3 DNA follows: TGCAGCGTTGTGGGGACAGGGGGTCACTATGGCTACACCTTC.

CDR3 in amino acids: CASSPSGPGTEAFF. Here the CDR3 DNA reads TGTGCCAGCAGCCCCTCGGGTCCGGGCACTGAAGCTTTCTTT. The chain employs TRBV13 and TRBJ1-1; D is unclear. Germline V lookup: CDR1 PRHDT, CDR2 FYEKMQ (reference sequence). The CDR3 covers 14 residues. Trimming shortened V by 5 bases and J by 4 bases, and 14 bases separated the two germline ends.

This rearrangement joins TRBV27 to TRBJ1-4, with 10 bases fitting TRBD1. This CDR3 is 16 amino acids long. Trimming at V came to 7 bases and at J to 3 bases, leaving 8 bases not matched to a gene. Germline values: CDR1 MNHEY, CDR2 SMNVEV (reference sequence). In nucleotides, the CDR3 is TGTGCCAGCACCGAGACAGGGGGCATAGCTAATGAAAAACTGTTTTTT. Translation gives CASTETGGIANEKLFF.

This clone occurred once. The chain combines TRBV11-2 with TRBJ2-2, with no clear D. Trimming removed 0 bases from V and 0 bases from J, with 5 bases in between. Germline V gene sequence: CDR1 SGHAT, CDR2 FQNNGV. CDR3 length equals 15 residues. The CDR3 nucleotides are TGTGCCAGCAGCTTAGACCTAACGAACACCGGGGAGCTGTTTTTT. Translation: CASSLDLTNTGELFF.

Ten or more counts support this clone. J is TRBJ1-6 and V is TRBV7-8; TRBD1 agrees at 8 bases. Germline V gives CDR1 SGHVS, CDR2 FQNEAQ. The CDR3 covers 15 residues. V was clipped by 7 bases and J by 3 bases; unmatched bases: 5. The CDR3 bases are TGTGCCAGCACCGCGACAGGGGTCTATAATTCACCCCTCCACTTT. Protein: CASTATGVYNSPLHF.

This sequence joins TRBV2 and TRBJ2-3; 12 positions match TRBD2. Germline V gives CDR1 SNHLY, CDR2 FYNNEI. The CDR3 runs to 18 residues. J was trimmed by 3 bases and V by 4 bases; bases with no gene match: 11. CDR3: CASSGYLAGGLGTDTQYF. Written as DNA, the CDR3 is TGTGCCAGCAGTGGATATCTAGCGGGGGGGCTAGGGACAGATACGCAGTATTTT.

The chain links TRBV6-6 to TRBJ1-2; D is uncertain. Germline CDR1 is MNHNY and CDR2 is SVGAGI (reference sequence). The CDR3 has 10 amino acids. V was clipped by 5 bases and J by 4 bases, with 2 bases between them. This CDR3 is CASSLYGYTF. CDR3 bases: TGTGCCAGCAGTCTCTATGGCTACACCTTC.

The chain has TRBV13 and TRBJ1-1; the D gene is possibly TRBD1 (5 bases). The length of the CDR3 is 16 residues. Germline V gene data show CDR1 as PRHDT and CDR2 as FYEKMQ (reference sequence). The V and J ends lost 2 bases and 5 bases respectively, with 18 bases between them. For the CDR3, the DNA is TGTGCCAGCAGCTTATTTACCAGGGAGGGGAAGACTGAAGCTTTCTTT. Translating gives CASSLFTREGKTEAFF.

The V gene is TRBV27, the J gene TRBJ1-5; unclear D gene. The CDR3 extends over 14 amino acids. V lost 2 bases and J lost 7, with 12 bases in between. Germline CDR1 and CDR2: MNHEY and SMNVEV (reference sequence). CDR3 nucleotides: TGTGCCAGCAGTTTAAAGTCCCTAGGGCAGCCCCAGCATTTT. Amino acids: CASSLKSLGQPQHF.

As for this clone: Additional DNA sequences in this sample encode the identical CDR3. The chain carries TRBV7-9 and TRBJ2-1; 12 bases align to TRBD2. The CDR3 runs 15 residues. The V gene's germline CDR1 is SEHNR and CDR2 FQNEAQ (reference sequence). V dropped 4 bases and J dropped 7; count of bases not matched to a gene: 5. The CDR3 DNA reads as TGTGCCAGCAGCTCGACTAGCGGGAGAGTAAATGAGCAGTTCTTC. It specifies CASSSTSGRVNEQFF.

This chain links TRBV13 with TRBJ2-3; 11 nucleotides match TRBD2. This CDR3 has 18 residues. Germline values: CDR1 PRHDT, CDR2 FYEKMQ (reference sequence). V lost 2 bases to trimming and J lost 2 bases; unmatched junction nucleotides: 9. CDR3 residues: CASSLSSDSGRATDTQYF. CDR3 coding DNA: TGTGCCAGCAGCTTAAGTTCGGATAGCGGGAGGGCCACAGATACGCAGTATTTT.

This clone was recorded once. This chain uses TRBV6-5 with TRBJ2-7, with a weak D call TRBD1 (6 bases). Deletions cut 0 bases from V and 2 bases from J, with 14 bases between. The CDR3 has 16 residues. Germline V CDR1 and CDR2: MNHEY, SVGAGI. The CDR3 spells CASSYSQGHITYEQYF. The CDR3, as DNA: TGTGCCAGCAGTTACTCGCAGGGACACATAACCTACGAGCAGTACTTC.

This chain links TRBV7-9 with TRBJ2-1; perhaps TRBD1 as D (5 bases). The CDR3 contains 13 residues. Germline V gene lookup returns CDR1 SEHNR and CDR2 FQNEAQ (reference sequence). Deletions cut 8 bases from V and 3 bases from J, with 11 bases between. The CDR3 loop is CASQGEDYNEQFF. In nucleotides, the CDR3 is TGTGCCAGCCAGGGCGAGGACTACAATGAGCAGTTCTTC. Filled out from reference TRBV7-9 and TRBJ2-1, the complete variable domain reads DTGVSQNPRHKITKRGQNVTFRCDPISEHNRLYWYRQTLGQGPEFLTYFQNEAQLEKSRLLSDRFSAERPKGSFSTLEIQRTEQGDSAMYLCASQGEDYNEQFFGPGTRLTVL.

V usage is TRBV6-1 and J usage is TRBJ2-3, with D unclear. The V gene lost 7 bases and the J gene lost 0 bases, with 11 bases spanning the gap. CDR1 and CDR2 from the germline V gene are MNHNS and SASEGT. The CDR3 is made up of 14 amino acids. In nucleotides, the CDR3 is TGTGCCAGCACCAACACCGCTAGCACAGATACGCAGTATTTT. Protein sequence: CASTNTASTDTQYF.

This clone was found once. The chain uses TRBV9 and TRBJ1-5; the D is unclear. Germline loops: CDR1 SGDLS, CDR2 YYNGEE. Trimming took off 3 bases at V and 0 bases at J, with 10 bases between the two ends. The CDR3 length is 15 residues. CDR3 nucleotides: TGTGCCAGCAGCGCGCAGGAGTATAGCAATCAGCCCCAGCATTTT. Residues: CASSAQEYSNQPQHF.

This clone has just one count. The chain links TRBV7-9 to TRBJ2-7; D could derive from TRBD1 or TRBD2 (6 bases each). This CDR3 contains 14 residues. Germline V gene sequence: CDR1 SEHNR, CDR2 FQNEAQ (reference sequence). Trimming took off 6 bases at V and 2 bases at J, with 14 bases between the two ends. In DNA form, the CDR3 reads TGTGCCAGCAGTTTGCGGGACACCACCTACGAGCAGTACTTC. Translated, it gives CASSLRDTTYEQYF.

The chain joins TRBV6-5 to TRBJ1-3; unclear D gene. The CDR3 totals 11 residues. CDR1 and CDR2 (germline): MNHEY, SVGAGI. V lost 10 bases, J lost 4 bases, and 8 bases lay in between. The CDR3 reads CATTEGNTIYF. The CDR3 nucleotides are TGTGCCACCACTGAAGGAAACACCATATATTTT.